The count of the clone carrying this TCR beta chain is one. The repertoire was sequenced with immunoSEQ multiplex PCR; TCRdb's copy has only in-frame clones and lacks some. The sample carries roughly 260,000 clones, more than 85% recorded once. The sample belongs to a study of blood T cell repertoires in COVID-19. Study-level information: T cells, B-cell-depleted T cells, or PBMCs provided the cDNA or gDNA that served as material.

There are 12 residues in the CDR3. V lost 3 bases to trimming and J lost 8 bases, with 10 bases between them. This chain links TRBV12-3 or TRBV12-4 with TRBJ1-2, with TRBD1 as a possible D gene (5 bases). This TCR was sampled from a person aged 18 to 35 with COVID-19, enrolled during active disease. The sequenced sample consisted of peripheral blood. As DNA, the CDR3 is TGTGCCAGCAGTTTTTTGGGGGGAGGCTACACCTTC. Its translation is CASSFLGGGYTF.